What follows describes a single T cell receptor beta chain. In this sample, this clonotype turned up a few times. What antigen it recognizes has not been identified. No per-base quality is available; no much larger clone lies one base away. SuperScript III was used to reverse transcribe 500 ng RNA with primers targeting the alpha and beta constant regions. Separate alpha and beta chain libraries were generated by chain-specific third strand synthesis with multiplexing indices. To avoid primer bias, the protocol used one single primer pair to amplify every rearrangement within a chain, and the protocol also attached molecular barcodes to each cDNA molecule. Purified cDNA was ligated with T4 RNA Ligase 1 onto a 5' RACE adapter bearing a random hexamer and the SP2 sequencing primer site. The authors primed second strand synthesis from the SP2 site with Phusion polymerase and used slow temperature ramps to favor optimal annealing. The 12-nucleotide barcode on each molecule comprised two random hexamer sequences, both introduced before amplification and concatenated. A short first PCR added P5 and P7 adapter elements plus a second index, followed by a roughly 24-cycle amplification PCR with P5s and P7 primers. In total the libraries went through about 25 PCR cycles, after which the libraries were quantified on a Qubit, sized on a Bioanalyzer, and diluted to about 4 nM. Sequencing of the normalized libraries was performed on an Illumina MiSeq with 2 x 250 paired-end kits. Reverse transcription reactions underwent purification over MinElute columns, with elution into around 10 ul Tris-Cl. The adapter ligations were run for roughly 25 hours at 16 degrees C, and AMPure XP beads at a 1:1 ratio were afterwards used to clean them. Per the original workflow: A modified Decombinator that output V, J, insert and barcode information was used to process the demultiplexed FASTQ files. Sequences sharing a barcode but differing from the dominant sequence were discarded as errors, and barcodes clustered at Levenshtein distance 3 were counted to estimate original cDNA molecules. For downstream analyses, the R packages ineq, vegan, igraph and RCytoscape were used, along with IMGT nomenclature and CDR3 definitions. V gene usage was calculated across distinct sequences, with every TCR tallied a single time to avoid skew from clonal expansion. Similarity networks connected unique CDR3 amino acid sequences within a donor whenever two sequences differed by a single Levenshtein edit. Published HIV-specific CDR3s (around 90 alpha, roughly 700 beta) and CMV-specific CDR3s (around 13 alpha, a few hundred beta) were compiled and searched for in the repertoires. It was shown by random subsampling to size-matched repertoires that the decreased diversity of patients was not caused by their lower sequence numbers. The public sequencing data were trimmed at Q25 with fastp and processed into clonotypes with MiXCR by TCRdb, which kept only in-frame beta chains. CDR3 protein sequences are deduplicated, and each keeps its most common genes and DNA. These V and J calls originate from TCRdb's pipeline instead of the authors' own analysis. The sample contains about 5,000 distinct CDR3 sequences, 7% to 10% of them found a single time. Of the sample, nearly 20% is held by the ten largest clones.

Whole blood was used without fractionating the cells, so the repertoire represented all peripheral T cells without sorting. For RNA extraction, a roughly 2.7 ml sample of peripheral blood was drawn into Tempus tubes. The study enrolled HIV-infected adults who had not yet received antiretroviral therapy and were about to begin treatment, and it processed the first sixteen eligible patients. Treatment interruptions were among the grounds for excluding patients from enrollment, as were febrile or AIDS-related illness, tumors, hepatitis B or C coinfection, immunomodulatory therapy and recent vaccination. Residual genomic DNA was removed with the TURBO-DNase kit and globin mRNA was depleted with GLOBINclear. The study collected pretreatment blood from HIV-infected patients just before antiretroviral therapy was started. The data belong to a study of HIV-infected patients and healthy controls (dated by TCRdb to the mid-2010s). Describing the broader study: Although they stayed below normal ranges, CD4 counts in about 85% of the 16 patients rose modestly but significantly after three months of therapy. No consistent shift in CD8 counts was seen during early therapy, whereas a slight rise was seen in the CD4:CD8 ratio. Viral load fell below detection in about 70% of the 16 patients by the second bleed and in all patients following a further year of therapy. Overall T-cell lymphocytopenia was not observed in the patients, and no significant difference from controls was found in total CDR3 counts per chain. Whether deep TCR repertoire sequencing of small blood samples from HIV patients could capture immune perturbation and reconstitution was tested in the study. What the study reported, not specific to this receptor: Only sixteen HIV-infected individuals were processed, which the authors considered a major limit on how widely the findings apply. Sequencing depth was restricted by the use of whole blood, which also prevented the dynamics of distinct T-cell subpopulations from being separated. Rare events from HIV-infected data received too much weight under size-matching, and comparisons were complicated by unequal numbers of distinct sequences between patients and controls. Compared with untreated HIV+ repertoires, healthy control repertoires had roughly threefold more distinct CDR3s and higher Shannon diversity. Most CMV-associated CDR3s became more frequent during therapy, although their change was not significant, whereas HIV-associated CDR3s showed a significant decrease in frequency. In size-matched repertoire data, the apparent post-therapy recovery of the Gini index in HIV-infected patients was not replicated. Significantly different mean usage between HIV-infected patients and controls was observed for eight alpha and eight beta V genes. Pairing of alpha and beta chains was not determined in the samples. MAIT cell alpha-chain CDR3s were present at high frequency in healthy controls but severely depleted in HIV+ repertoires. By Jaccard index and by the count of highly shared sequences, healthy controls shared more CDR3s between individuals than HIV+ patients did. Oligoclonality may be reflected in the significantly higher mean Gini indices of HIV-infected repertoires compared with controls. Slight age and sex profile differences between the study cohorts did not explain the observed diversity differences. HLA typing of donors was not performed in the study.

The sequencing used blood, collected before antiretroviral therapy. The clonotype originates from an adult with HIV infection.

CDR3 loop: CASSQDRDRSNTGELFF. The DNA sequence follows: TGCGCCAGCAGCCAAGATAGGGACAGATCGAACACCGGGGAGCTGTTTTTT. The sequence is built from TRBV4-1 and TRBJ2-2; TRBD1 agrees with 7 junctional bases. Trimming removed 0 bases from V and 0 bases from J; the gene matches leave 4 bases unexplained. The CDR3 measures 17 amino acids from cysteine to phenylalanine. Of the read, only the CDR3 DNA is kept; its 51 bases are in frame from base 1. The germline V gene supplies CDR1 MGHRA and CDR2 YSYEKL.